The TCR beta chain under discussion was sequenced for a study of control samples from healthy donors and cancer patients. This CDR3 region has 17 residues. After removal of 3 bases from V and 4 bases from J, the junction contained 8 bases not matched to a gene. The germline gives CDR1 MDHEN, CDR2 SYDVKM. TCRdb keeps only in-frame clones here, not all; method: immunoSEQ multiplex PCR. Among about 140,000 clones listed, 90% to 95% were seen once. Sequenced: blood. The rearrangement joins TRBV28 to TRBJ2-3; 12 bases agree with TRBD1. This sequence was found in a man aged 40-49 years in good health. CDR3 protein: CASSFFLRDRGPDTQYF. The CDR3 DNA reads TGTGCCAGCAGTTTTTTTCTCCGGGACAGGGGGCCAGATACGCAGTATTTT.